The next 14 T cell receptor beta chains were all read from a single sample in a study of PD-1 blockade in classical Hodgkin lymphoma. Profiled with immunoSEQ multiplex PCR; TCRdb holds only in-frame clones, not every one. The sample lists approximately 28,000 clones, approximately 80% occurring once. Brentuximab vedotin exposure varied among the patients, all of whom had relapsed after autologous stem cell transplantation. Thawed PBMCs underwent magnetic negative selection to yield purified CD4+ T cells. The specimen was CD4+ T cells from blood, collected at baseline. The source is a human donor with classical Hodgkin lymphoma.

The chain employs TRBV11-2 and TRBJ2-1, with 12 nucleotides matching TRBD1. V lost 0 bases, J lost 0 bases, and 9 bases stayed unmatched. CDR1 and CDR2 from the germline V gene are SGHAT and FQNNGV. The CDR3 has 20 residues. This CDR3 reads CASSLDRGTGGVSSYNEQFF. The CDR3 nucleotides are TGTGCCAGCAGCTTAGATCGGGGGACAGGGGGCGTCAGCTCCTACAATGAGCAGTTCTTC.

This clone was recorded only once. The J gene is TRBJ2-2, the V gene TRBV6-1; maybe TRBD1 (6 bases). V dropped 4 bases and J dropped 1 base, with 10 bases sitting between them. The length of the CDR3 is 15 residues. Germline CDR1 is MNHNS and CDR2 is SASEGT. DNA of the CDR3: TGTGCCAGCAGTGGGGGGCAGGGGAACACCGGGGAGCTGTTTTTT. This gives the protein CASSGGQGNTGELFF.

The rearrangement joins TRBV27 to TRBJ1-1, with 9 bases that match TRBD1. CDR3 length equals 15 residues. Germline V CDR1 and CDR2: MNHEY, SMNVEV (reference sequence). Trimming removed 2 bases from V and 4 bases from J; junction bases left unmatched: 5. This chain's CDR3 is CASSLDRGYGTEAFF. Here the CDR3 DNA reads TGTGCCAGCAGTTTAGACAGGGGGTATGGCACTGAAGCTTTCTTT.

This clone was detected only once. The chain employs TRBV30 and TRBJ1-5, with a weak D call TRBD1 (5 bases). The germline gives CDR1 GTSNPN, CDR2 SVGIG (reference sequence). The CDR3 contains 13 residues. V lost 0 bases, J lost 5 bases, and 8 bases lay in between. The chain's CDR3 is CAWSVGADQPQHF. The CDR3 coding sequence is TGTGCCTGGAGTGTAGGGGCGGATCAGCCCCAGCATTTT.

The rearrangement joins TRBV30 to TRBJ2-1, with 9 bases fitting TRBD2. With 0 bases clipped from V and 10 bases from J, the junction kept 10 bases outside the gene matches. Germline CDR1 GTSNPN, CDR2 SVGIG (reference sequence). There are 15 residues in the CDR3. The CDR3 here is CAWSVGRGGLYEQFF. Here the CDR3 DNA reads TGTGCCTGGAGTGTAGGGCGGGGGGGACTTTACGAGCAGTTCTTC. The entire variable domain, with the rest obtained from reference TRBV30 and TRBJ2-1, is as follows: SQTIHQWPATLVQPVGSPLSLECTVEGTSNPNLYWYRQAAGRGLQLLFYSVGIGQISSEVPQNLSASRPQDRQFILSSKKLLLSDSGFYLCAWSVGRGGLYEQFFGPGTRLTVL.

This chain joins TRBV6-1 and TRBJ1-5; 8 bases line up with TRBD1. V dropped 1 base and J dropped 4; count of bases not matched to a gene: 6. CDR3 size: 16 residues. From germline, CDR1 is MNHNS and CDR2 SASEGT. CDR3: CASSEGLGQANQPQHF. The CDR3 DNA reads as TGTGCCAGCAGTGAAGGGCTGGGACAGGCTAATCAGCCCCAGCATTTT.

As regards this clone: A junction end diverges from the germline sequence, so it may reflect a read error. DNA of the CDR3: TGCGCCAACAGCTTGGAACTAGTCGACACCGGGGAGCTGTTTTTT. Amino acids: CANSLELVDTGELFF. J is TRBJ2-2 and V is TRBV5-1; D might be TRBD2 (5 bases). The germline CDR1 and CDR2 sequences are SGHRS and YFSETQ. CDR3 length: 15 amino acids.

The chain is built from TRBV5-1 and TRBJ1-2; D is possibly TRBD1 (6 bases). The CDR3 is 14 residues long. V dropped 1 base and J dropped 0 bases, with 7 bases sitting between them. Germline lookup yields CDR1 SGHRS and CDR2 YFSETQ. In nucleotides, the CDR3 is TGCGCCAGCAGCTTGTCAGGGGCTAACTATGGCTACACCTTC. This encodes CASSLSGANYGYTF. Complete variable domain (other parts from reference TRBV5-1 and TRBJ1-2): KAGVTQTPRYLIKTRGQQVTLSCSPISGHRSVSWYQQTPGQGLQFLFEYFSETQRNKGNFPGRFSGRQFSNSRSEMNVSTLELGDSALYLCASSLSGANYGYTFGSGTRLTVV.

V gene TRBV2 combines with J gene TRBJ1-5, with 8 bases matching TRBD1. The V segment lost 5 bases and the J segment 1 base; nucleotides outside the gene matches: 4. CDR1 and CDR2 from the germline V gene are SNHLY and FYNNEI. CDR3 size: 15 residues. This CDR3 reads CASSNQGASNQPQHF. The CDR3 nucleotides read TGTGCCAGCAGTAACCAGGGGGCCAGCAATCAGCCCCAGCATTTT. The entire variable domain, with the rest obtained from reference TRBV2 and TRBJ1-5, is as follows: EPEVTQTPSHQVTQMGQEVILRCVPISNHLYFYWYRQILGQKVEFLVSFYNNEISEKSEIFDDQFSVERPDGSNFTLKIRSTKLEDSAMYFCASSNQGASNQPQHFGDGTRLSIL.

The rearrangement joins TRBV5-4 to TRBJ2-3; TRBD2 aligns across 11 bases. CDR1 and CDR2 (germline): SGHNT, YYREEE (reference sequence). V trimming: 2 bases; J trimming: 5 bases; junction bases outside the gene matches: 4. This CDR3 has 15 residues. The CDR3 is CASSFPTSGVDTQYF. Here the CDR3 DNA reads TGTGCCAGCAGCTTCCCGACTAGCGGGGTAGATACGCAGTATTTT.

V usage is TRBV18 and J usage is TRBJ2-3; 13 bases align to TRBD2. V lost 3 bases, J lost 6 bases, and 9 bases stayed unmatched. Per the germline V gene, CDR1 is KGHSH and CDR2 is LQKENI. The CDR3 is 17 amino acids. The CDR3 here is CASSPLRTSGGGDTQYF. The CDR3 region has the DNA TGTGCCAGCTCACCTTTGCGGACTAGCGGGGGAGGGGATACGCAGTATTTT.

This clone occurred a few times. V gene TRBV4-1 combines with J gene TRBJ1-3; 7 bases map to TRBD1. V dropped 3 bases and J dropped 8; count of bases not matched to a gene: 10. The germline CDR1 and CDR2 sequences are MGHRA and YSYEKL. The CDR3 has 15 residues. The CDR3 spells CASSQTGTDEYTIYF. The CDR3 DNA reads as TGCGCCAGCAGCCAGACCGGGACAGACGAATACACCATATATTTT.

V gene TRBV19 combines with J gene TRBJ2-7; no definite D call. The V end was cut by 2 bases, the J end by 5 bases, with 13 bases between. CDR1 and CDR2 (germline): LNHDA, SQIVND (reference sequence). This CDR3 region has 14 residues. CDR3 DNA: TGTGCCAGTAGTATATCACGACAAGTCGACGAGCAGTACTTC. Translated, it gives CASSISRQVDEQYF.

The V and J genes are TRBV19 and TRBJ1-5; TRBD1 might be the D (6 bases). V lost 3 bases and J 0 bases, leaving 18 bases between the germline ends. The CDR3 runs 18 residues. Germline CDR1 is LNHDA and CDR2 is SQIVND (reference sequence). In DNA, the CDR3 is TGTGCCAGTAGTATCCTGGGTCAGGGGCCATATAGCAATCAGCCCCAGCATTTT. This translates into CASSILGQGPYSNQPQHF.